Listed below are T cell receptor beta chains from one sample, sequenced in a study of T cells in Graves' hyperthyroidism and ophthalmopathy. One entry per CDR3 protein results from TCRdb running MiXCR on the multiplex PCR reads. Of about 760,000 distinct CDR3 sequences listed, 35% are singletons. Sequenced sample: blood. Source of these receptors: a woman aged 40 to 50 with Graves' hyperthyroidism. Each CDR3 is given with its conserved first and last residue. The D gene is left open where the match is weak. The size field is filled for only some rows; it gives once, few, many or a size class.

>NA|NA|TRBV7-2|TRBJ1-6
CASASGGDVYNSPLHF
TGTGCCAGCGCCTCCGGGGGGGACGTTTATAATTCACCCCTCCACTTT
>many|NA|TRBV10-3|TRBJ1-3
CAIGSTGNSGNTIYF
TGTGCCATCGGGAGTACCGGGAACTCTGGAAACACCATATATTTT
>NA|TRBD2|TRBV5-6|TRBJ2-7
CASSLSGGSPYEQYF
TGTGCCAGCAGCTTAAGCGGGGGTAGTCCCTACGAGCAGTACTTC
>NA|TRBD2|TRBV6-5|TRBJ2-5
CASSYHTSGQETQYF
TGTGCCAGCAGTTATCATACTAGCGGCCAAGAGACCCAGTACTTC
>NA|TRBD1|TRBV9|TRBJ2-5
CASSLGQGAPETQYF
TGTGCCAGCAGCTTGGGACAGGGGGCTCCTGAGACCCAGTACTTC
>NA|TRBD1|TRBV5-8|TRBJ1-5
CASSFYGQGNQPQHF
TGTGCCAGCAGCTTCTATGGACAGGGCAATCAGCCCCAGCATTTT
>many|NA|TRBV28|TRBJ1-1
CASSFADRQAFF
TGTGCCAGCAGTTTCGCCGACAGACAAGCTTTCTTT
>few|NA|TRBV4-1|TRBJ2-2
CASSHETLTGELFF
TGCGCCAGCAGCCATGAGACGCTTACCGGGGAGCTGTTTTTT
>NA|NA|TRBV6-5|TRBJ1-4
CASSYWTGTNEKLFF
TGTGCCAGCAGTTACTGGACCGGGACTAATGAAAAACTGTTTTTT
>NA|NA|TRBV28|TRBJ1-5
CASSAQATEAQHF
TGTGCCAGCAGTGCCCAGGCGACGGAGGCCCAGCATTTT